These 31 T cell receptor beta chains were sequenced from one sample in a study of vaccination and CD4 T cells after COVID-19. Sequenced with the Oncomine TCR Beta short-read assay was DNA taken from cultured CD4+ T cells. From cultured CD4+ T cells, genomic DNA was extracted. A single record per CDR3 protein comes from TCRdb applying MiXCR to the PCR reads. The sample holds fewer than 8,000 distinct CDR3 sequences, roughly a third seen once. Noted treatment: roughly 11-day PBMC culture with coronavirus spike peptide pools or control peptides (ViraFEST assay). Pre-COVID-19 pandemic sampling (2011-2018) yielded the unexposed donor's CD4+ T cells. No antigen is known for these receptors. The sequenced sample was CD4+ T cells from blood, cultured in vitro. These receptors were taken from a human donor in good health.

The V call is TRBV27, the J call TRBJ2-7; no definite D call. The CDR3 runs to 15 residues. The germline V gene encodes CDR1 MNHEY and CDR2 SMNVEV (reference sequence). Trimming cost V 10 bases and J 2 bases, with 21 bases left between them. The CDR3 loop reads CANPPKDHHPYEQYF. The CDR3 DNA sequence: TGTGCCAATCCCCCCAAGGACCATCACCCCTACGAGCAGTACTTC.

This sequence joins TRBV4-3 and TRBJ1-1; D is unresolved. The CDR3 extends over 13 amino acids. Trimming cost V 0 bases and J 3 bases, with 5 bases left between them. Germline V gives CDR1 LGHNA, CDR2 YSLEER. As DNA, the CDR3 is TGCGCCAGCAGCCAAGACAGTTACACTGAAGCTTTCTTT. This gives the protein CASSQDSYTEAFF.

This clonotype was observed a handful of times. This chain joins TRBV29-1 and TRBJ2-7; 8 positions agree with TRBD1. This CDR3 is 11 amino acids long. In germline, CDR1 is SQVTM, CDR2 ANQGSEA. The J segment lost 8 bases and the V segment lost 4 bases, leaving 4 bases of the junction unmatched. The DNA for the CDR3 is TGCAGCGTTGGAGACAGGGGACAGCAGTACTTC. Protein: CSVGDRGQQYF.

This chain links TRBV6-5 with TRBJ2-7, with D perhaps being TRBD1 or TRBD2 (5 bases each). Trimming left V 2 bases short and J 0 bases short, with 11 bases between. Germline V gives CDR1 MNHEY, CDR2 SVGAGI. CDR3 size: 15 residues. The CDR3 sequence is CASSYDRTSSYEQYF. For the CDR3, the DNA is TGTGCCAGCAGTTACGACAGAACTAGCTCCTACGAGCAGTACTTC.

This chain links TRBV4-2 with TRBJ1-2; D uncertain. Germline CDR1 reads LGHNA; CDR2 reads YNFKEQ. There are 14 residues in the CDR3. Deletions cut 0 bases from V and 8 bases from J, with 13 bases between. Written as DNA, the CDR3 is TGTGCCAGCAGCCAAGAGAGTCAGTATCAAGGCTACACCTTC. Its protein is CASSQESQYQGYTF.

This clonotype appeared a single time. The V gene is TRBV12-3 or TRBV12-4, the J gene TRBJ2-5; unclear D gene. The CDR3 loop spans 12 amino acids. V lost 3 bases and J 5 bases, leaving 7 bases between the germline ends. This CDR3 reads CASSFSRETQYF. In DNA form, the CDR3 reads TGTGCCAGCAGTTTTTCTCGGGAGACCCAGTACTTC.

The V and J genes are TRBV27 and TRBJ2-1, with 11 bases fitting TRBD2. This CDR3 has 15 residues. Per germline, CDR1 MNHEY and CDR2 SMNVEV (reference sequence). V trimming: 5 bases; J trimming: 8 bases; junction bases outside the gene matches: 8. The CDR3 loop reads CASSPIAGGPHEQFF. CDR3 bases: TGTGCCAGCAGTCCAATAGCGGGAGGGCCCCATGAGCAGTTCTTC.

Concerning this clonotype: A read error may account for a junction end that differs from germline. The chain combines TRBV7-7 with TRBJ2-5; D remains ambiguous. Germline lookup yields CDR1 SSHAT and CDR2 FNYEAQ (reference sequence). The CDR3 is made up of 15 amino acids. The DNA of the CDR3 is TGTGCTAGCAGCTTGATGGGGTTACTTTCGGAGACCCAGTACTTC. Translated, it gives CASSLMGLLSETQYF.

This clonotype has a handful of counts. The J gene is TRBJ2-7, the V gene TRBV20-1, with TRBD2 matching over 9 bases. The CDR3 consists of 15 residues. CDR1 and CDR2 from the germline V gene are DFQATT and SNEGSKA (reference sequence). After removal of 3 bases from V and 4 bases from J, the junction contained 10 bases not matched to a gene. CDR3 DNA sequence: TGCAGTGCTAGGGAGGGGACTAGCACTTGGTACGAGCAGTACTTC. Protein product: CSAREGTSTWYEQYF.

The gene calls are TRBV7-3 and TRBJ1-1, with D uncertain. The germline V gene has CDR1 SGHTA and CDR2 FQGTGA. The V and J ends lost 4 bases and 4 bases respectively, with 10 bases between them. The CDR3 consists of 13 residues. The CDR3 bases are TGTGCCAGCAGCTCCCGCCGGGGCACTGAAGCTTTCTTT. This translates into CASSSRRGTEAFF.

On this clonotype: A read error may explain this, as a much larger clone is one base away. The V and J genes are TRBV6-1 and TRBJ1-6; TRBD1 is a possible D gene (5 bases). The CDR3 length is 13 residues. Trimming cost V 8 bases and J 8 bases, with 13 bases left between them. CDR1 is MNHNS and CDR2 is SASEGT in the germline V gene. The CDR3 here is CASQRDGHSPLHF. CDR3 DNA: TGTGCCAGCCAAAGGGACGGGCATTCACCCCTCCACTTT.

The chain joins TRBV2 to TRBJ1-2; perhaps TRBD1 as D (6 bases). Germline CDR1 and CDR2: SNHLY and FYNNEI. The V gene lost 4 bases and the J gene lost 1 base, with 16 bases spanning the gap. CDR3 length: 16 amino acids. The CDR3 sequence is CASSGWGRGYNYGYTF. In nucleotides, the CDR3 is TGTGCCAGCAGTGGATGGGGGAGGGGGTATAACTATGGCTACACCTTC. The variable domain in full, with the rest retrieved from reference TRBV2 and TRBJ1-2, is EPEVTQTPSHQVTQMGQEVILRCVPISNHLYFYWYRQILGQKVEFLVSFYNNEISEKSEIFDDQFSVERPDGSNFTLKIRSTKLEDSAMYFCASSGWGRGYNYGYTFGSGTRLTVV.

V and J are TRBV6-1 and TRBJ1-1; unclear D gene. V lost 2 bases, J lost 4 bases, and 8 bases lay in between. Germline V gene lookup returns CDR1 MNHNS and CDR2 SASEGT. This CDR3 has 13 amino acids. The CDR3 nucleotides read TGTGCCAGCAGTGAAAGGAGACCCACTGAAGCTTTCTTT. Its translation is CASSERRPTEAFF.

Details on this clonotype: An end of the junction does not agree with germline; a read error may underlie this. The chain joins TRBV7-9 to TRBJ2-1, with TRBD1 matching over 7 bases. CDR3 length equals 14 residues. CDR1 SEHNR and CDR2 FQNEAQ come from the germline V gene (reference sequence). The CDR3 nucleotides read TGTGCCAGCAGCTGGGGGACAGAGATCAATGAGCTGTTCTTC. As protein: CASSWGTEINELFF.

This clonotype is labeled as medium-sized. V and J are TRBV20-1 and TRBJ2-5; the D is unclear. The ends were cut back, 0 bases at V and 2 bases at J, with 13 bases in the middle. Germline CDR1 reads DFQATT; CDR2 reads SNEGSKA (reference sequence). This CDR3 comprises 15 residues. CDR3 residues: CSARDGLSPQETQYF. The CDR3 DNA is TGCAGTGCTAGAGATGGGCTTTCACCACAAGAGACCCAGTACTTC.

The chain links TRBV6-1 to TRBJ1-5, with D possibly matching TRBD1 (5 bases). Trimming removed 6 bases from V and 5 bases from J, with 17 bases in between. The CDR3 spans 15 residues. Per the germline V gene, CDR1 is MNHNS and CDR2 is SASEGT. The CDR3 DNA follows: TGTGCCAGCAGCTGGGGGGAGGGTAGGGATCAGCCCCAGCATTTT. As protein: CASSWGEGRDQPQHF.

The table lists this clonotype with a few counts. This rearrangement joins TRBV20-1 to TRBJ2-2; 10 bases match TRBD2. This CDR3 spans 14 amino acids. Germline V gene sequence: CDR1 DFQATT, CDR2 SNEGSKA (reference sequence). V gave up 6 bases and J gave up 6 bases; unmatched junction bases: 7. As DNA, the CDR3 is TGCAGTGCCGATAAGCGGGAGGGGCCCGGGGAGCTGTTTTTT. Residues: CSADKREGPGELFF.

This rearrangement joins TRBV28 to TRBJ2-1; 7 nucleotides align to TRBD2. In germline, CDR1 is MDHEN, CDR2 SYDVKM. With 1 base clipped from V and 6 bases from J, the junction kept 9 bases outside the gene matches. CDR3 size: 16 residues. CDR3 nucleotide sequence: TGTGCCAGCAGTTTATCGACGGGAGGACTCATCAATGAGCAGTTCTTC. This gives the protein CASSLSTGGLINEQFF.

This clonotype was found a few times. The chain has TRBV20-1 and TRBJ2-5, with a tentative D call TRBD1 (6 bases). The CDR3 has 13 amino acids. Per the germline V gene, CDR1 is DFQATT and CDR2 is SNEGSKA (reference sequence). Trimming stripped 5 bases from V and 0 bases from J, with 10 bases between. DNA of the CDR3: TGCAGTGCTCTCCGGGACAACCAAGAGACCCAGTACTTC. This translates into CSALRDNQETQYF.

This clonotype is medium-sized in the sample. The chain recombines TRBV7-9 with TRBJ1-6; D gene uncertain. V dropped 6 bases and J dropped 11 bases, with 17 bases sitting between them. Per the germline V gene, CDR1 is SEHNR and CDR2 is FQNEAQ (reference sequence). The CDR3 runs 14 residues. CDR3 protein: CASSLLAAGPPLHF. The CDR3 DNA follows: TGTGCCAGCAGTCTACTCGCAGCGGGTCCACCCCTCCACTTT.

This chain connects TRBV24-1 to TRBJ2-5; 10 bases are a match to TRBD1. CDR3 length: 15 residues. The trim removed 9 bases at V and 5 bases at J, leaving 11 bases unmatched. Germline V gives CDR1 KGHDR, CDR2 SFDVKD. CDR3 in DNA: TGTGCCACCGGGGTCGACAGGGGGCGCCTGGAGACCCAGTACTTC. It codes for CATGVDRGRLETQYF.

The V call is TRBV7-3, the J call TRBJ2-5; TRBD1 might be the D (5 bases). The CDR3 sequence is 13 residues long. The germline gives CDR1 SGHTA, CDR2 FQGTGA. V lost 5 bases to trimming and J lost 5 bases, with 12 bases between them. In nucleotides, the CDR3 is TGTGCCAGCAGCCCCGCAGGGCGGGAGACCCAGTACTTC. Its translation: CASSPAGRETQYF.

The genes are TRBV6-5 and TRBJ2-7; D might be TRBD2 (5 bases). This CDR3 is 13 amino acids long. Germline V gene data show CDR1 as MNHEY and CDR2 as SVGAGI. Deletions cut 2 bases from V and 2 bases from J, with 7 bases between. CDR3 loop: CASSYKRTYEQYF. CDR3 in DNA: TGTGCCAGCAGTTACAAGCGGACCTACGAGCAGTACTTC.

CDR3 protein: CASSRIPDRGNYGYTF. The CDR3, as DNA: TGTGCCAGCAGCCGAATTCCGGACAGGGGAAACTATGGCTACACCTTC. V is TRBV5-4 and J is TRBJ1-2; 9 bases match TRBD1. This CDR3 contains 16 residues. Germline trimming cut 4 bases from V and 2 bases from J; bases unmatched to any gene: 9. The germline gives CDR1 SGHNT, CDR2 YYREEE (reference sequence).

This chain joins TRBV6-1 and TRBJ2-3; 9 bases align to TRBD2. CDR1 MNHNS and CDR2 SASEGT come from the germline V gene. V shed 4 bases, J shed 5 bases, and the junction held 7 bases outside the gene matches. The CDR3 covers 15 residues. The DNA of the CDR3 is TGTGCCAGCAGTGGTCTAGCGGGACTTAAAGATACGCAGTATTTT. The encoded protein is CASSGLAGLKDTQYF.

J is TRBJ2-7 and V is TRBV28; D may be TRBD2 (5 bases). CDR1 is MDHEN and CDR2 is SYDVKM in the germline V gene. V was shortened by 6 bases and J by 3 bases, with 18 bases between the two germline ends. This CDR3 contains 15 residues. In DNA form, the CDR3 reads TGTGCCAGCAGCGTACCCTCTGGGGAGCACTACGAGCAGTACTTC. It specifies CASSVPSGEHYEQYF. Full variable domain (remainder filled in from reference TRBV28 and TRBJ2-7): DVKVTQSSRYLVKRTGEKVFLECVQDMDHENMFWYRQDPGLGLRLIYFSYDVKMKEKGDIPEGYSVSREKKERFSLILESASTNQTSMYLCASSVPSGEHYEQYFGPGTRLTVT.

The V gene is TRBV28, the J gene TRBJ1-3; D remains unclear. The germline V gene encodes CDR1 MDHEN and CDR2 SYDVKM. Between the trimmed V and J ends, which lost 7 bases and 1 base, there was a span of 14 bases. This CDR3 spans 15 amino acids. CDR3 in amino acids: CASTHRGPSGNTIYF. The DNA of the CDR3 is TGTGCCAGCACCCACCGCGGGCCTTCTGGAAACACCATATATTTT.

V and J are TRBV7-2 and TRBJ2-7, with D perhaps matching TRBD1 or TRBD2 (5 bases each). Looked up from germline, CDR1 is SGHTA and CDR2 is FQGNSA. CDR3 length equals 15 residues. Between the trimmed V and J ends, which lost 1 base and 2 bases, there was a span of 12 bases. The chain's CDR3 is CASSLEWDGAYEQYF. The CDR3 DNA reads TGTGCCAGCAGCTTAGAGTGGGACGGAGCCTACGAGCAGTACTTC.

The chain uses TRBV21-1 and TRBJ2-7. TRBV21-1 is a listed pseudogene. The CDR3 consists of 13 residues. CDR3 coding DNA: TGTGCCAGCAGCAAACAGAAAGCCTACGAGCAGTACTTC. It is translated as CASSKQKAYEQYF.

The V gene is TRBV9, the J gene TRBJ2-5; the D is unclear. The CDR3 spans 10 residues. Trimming left V 7 bases short and J 2 bases short, with 3 bases between. Germline CDR1 SGDLS, CDR2 YYNGEE. The CDR3 is CASGQETQYF. In nucleotides, the CDR3 is TGTGCCAGCGGTCAAGAGACCCAGTACTTC.

The chain couples TRBV20-1 to TRBJ2-7; D is undetermined. Trimming cost V 6 bases and J 0 bases, with 12 bases left between them. Germline CDR1 DFQATT, CDR2 SNEGSKA (reference sequence). The CDR3 is 13 residues long. The DNA for the CDR3 is TGCAGTGCAGCCAAAGCAGCCTCCTACGAGCAGTACTTC. Amino acid sequence: CSAAKAASYEQYF.